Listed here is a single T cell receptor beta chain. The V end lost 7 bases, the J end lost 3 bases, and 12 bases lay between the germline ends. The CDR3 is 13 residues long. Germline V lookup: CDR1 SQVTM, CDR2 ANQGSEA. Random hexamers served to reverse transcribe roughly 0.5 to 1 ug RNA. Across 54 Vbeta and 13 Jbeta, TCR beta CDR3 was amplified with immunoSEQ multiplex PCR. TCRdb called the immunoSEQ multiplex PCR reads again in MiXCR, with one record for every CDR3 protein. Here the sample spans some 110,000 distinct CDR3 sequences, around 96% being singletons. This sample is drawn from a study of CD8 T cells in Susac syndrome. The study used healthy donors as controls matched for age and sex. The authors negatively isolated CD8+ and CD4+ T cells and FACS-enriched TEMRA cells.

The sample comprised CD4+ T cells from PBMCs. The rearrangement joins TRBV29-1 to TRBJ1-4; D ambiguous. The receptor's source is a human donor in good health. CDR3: CSAGHASNEKLFF. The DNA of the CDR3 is TGCAGCGCTGGCCATGCCTCTAATGAAAAACTGTTTTTT.